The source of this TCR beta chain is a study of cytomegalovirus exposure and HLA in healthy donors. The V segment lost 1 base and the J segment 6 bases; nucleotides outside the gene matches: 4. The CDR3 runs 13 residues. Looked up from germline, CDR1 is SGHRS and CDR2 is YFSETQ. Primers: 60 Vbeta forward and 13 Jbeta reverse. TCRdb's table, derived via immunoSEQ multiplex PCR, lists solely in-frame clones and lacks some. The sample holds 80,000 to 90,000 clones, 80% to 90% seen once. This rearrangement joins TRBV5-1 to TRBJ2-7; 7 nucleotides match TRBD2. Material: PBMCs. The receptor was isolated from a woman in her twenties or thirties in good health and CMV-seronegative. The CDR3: CASSLFREGEQYF. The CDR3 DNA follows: TGCGCCAGCAGCTTGTTCAGGGAGGGCGAGCAGTACTTC.